A single sample is the source of the 19 T cell receptor beta chains below, sequenced in a study of cytomegalovirus exposure and HLA in healthy donors. Researchers ran the PCR with 60 Vbeta and 13 Jbeta primers. The table came from immunoSEQ multiplex PCR; TCRdb's copy has only in-frame clones and leaves some out. Altogether under 200,000 clones are present, about 88% being singletons, with the ten largest covering roughly 2%. Sequencing input: PBMCs. Source of these receptors: a young woman in good health and CMV-seronegative.

V usage is TRBV19 and J usage is TRBJ1-2; possible D gene TRBD1, 5 bases. This CDR3 comprises 15 residues. Germline CDR1 is LNHDA and CDR2 is SQIVND (reference sequence). The V gene lost 5 bases and the J gene lost 4 bases, with 17 bases spanning the gap. The CDR3 here is CASSPTGLPIYGYTF. CDR3 DNA sequence: TGTGCCAGTAGTCCTACGGGACTACCCATCTATGGCTACACCTTC.

This clone appeared once. The V and J genes are TRBV6-6 and TRBJ2-5; possible D gene TRBD2, 5 bases. V lost 6 bases to trimming and J lost 4 bases, with 15 bases between them. The length of the CDR3 is 14 residues. Germline V gene data show CDR1 as MNHNY and CDR2 as SVGAGI (reference sequence). In DNA form, the CDR3 reads TGTGCCAGCAGACCCCCTAGCCGGACAGAGACCCAGTACTTC. Its translation: CASRPPSRTETQYF.

CDR3 bases: TGTGCCAGCAGCAAGGGACTGCACTCCTACGAGCAGTACTTC. Residues: CASSKGLHSYEQYF. The gene calls are TRBV13 and TRBJ2-7; TRBD2 might be the D (6 bases). V was pared by 5 bases and J by 0 bases, with 11 bases between. The CDR3 extends over 14 amino acids. The germline gives CDR1 PRHDT, CDR2 FYEKMQ (reference sequence). Full variable domain (remainder filled in from reference TRBV13 and TRBJ2-7): AAGVIQSPRHLIKEKRETATLKCYPIPRHDTVYWYQQGPGQDPQFLISFYEKMQSDKGSIPDRFSAQQFSDYHSELNMSSLELGDSALYFCASSKGLHSYEQYFGPGTRLTVT.

The chain employs TRBV25-1 and TRBJ2-2, with 8 bases aligning to TRBD1. Germline loops: CDR1 MGHDK, CDR2 SYGVNS. V dropped 3 bases and J dropped 4; count of bases not matched to a gene: 4. The CDR3 has 15 amino acids. CDR3 amino acids: CASSDDRGLTGELFF. The CDR3 nucleotides read TGTGCCAGCAGTGACGACAGGGGCCTCACCGGGGAGCTGTTTTTT.

The CDR3 nucleotides are TGTGCCATCGGCCGGGACAGGGGCCACGAGCAGTACTTC. As protein: CAIGRDRGHEQYF. The chain recombines TRBV10-3 with TRBJ2-7, with 10 bases lining up with TRBD1. Germline V gene data show CDR1 as ENHRY and CDR2 as SYGVKD. The CDR3 has 13 amino acids. V shed 8 bases, J shed 5 bases, and the junction held 6 bases outside the gene matches.

This chain joins TRBV29-1 and TRBJ2-1; D gene ambiguous. Germline V gene sequence: CDR1 SQVTM, CDR2 ANQGSEA. V lost 7 bases and J 10 bases, leaving 11 bases between the germline ends. This CDR3 spans 10 amino acids. The CDR3 DNA follows: TGCAGCGCTGGAGTTTTCGAGCAGTTCTTC. Residues: CSAGVFEQFF.

The chain employs TRBV15 and TRBJ2-7; tentative D call: TRBD2 (5 bases). Trimming pared 3 bases from V and 2 bases from J, leaving 14 bases between. CDR1 and CDR2 (germline): LNHNV, YYDKDF (reference sequence). CDR3 length: 15 residues. The CDR3 region has the DNA TGTGCCACCAGCAGTGGGGTGGTTAGCGCCTACGAGCAGTACTTC. Amino acid sequence: CATSSGVVSAYEQYF.

The chain carries TRBV6-1 and TRBJ1-1, with D possibly being TRBD1 (6 bases). The CDR3 is 14 amino acids. Trimming shortened V by 8 bases and J by 0 bases, and 13 bases separated the two germline ends. Germline CDR1 is MNHNS and CDR2 is SASEGT. CDR3 in DNA: TGTGCCAGCCGTGGAGGACAGCTGAACACTGAAGCTTTCTTT. Its protein is CASRGGQLNTEAFF.

The chain employs TRBV11-2 and TRBJ1-1, with TRBD1 matching over 7 bases. CDR3 length equals 14 residues. The germline V gene encodes CDR1 SGHAT and CDR2 FQNNGV. The V and J ends lost 1 base and 3 bases, in that order; junction bases with no gene match: 2. The CDR3 region is CASSLVGQDTEAFF. CDR3 coding DNA: TGTGCCAGCAGCTTAGTAGGACAGGACACTGAAGCTTTCTTT.

The count of this clone is one. V is TRBV19 and J is TRBJ2-7; D is possibly TRBD1 (6 bases). CDR3 length: 16 amino acids. V gave up 3 bases and J gave up 4 bases, with 19 bases separating them. Germline lookup yields CDR1 LNHDA and CDR2 SQIVND (reference sequence). DNA of the CDR3: TGTGCCAGTAGTATCCACCGGGACACTAGAGGATACGAGCAGTACTTC. Translated, it gives CASSIHRDTRGYEQYF. Combining the CDR3 with reference TRBV19 and TRBJ2-7 gives the whole variable domain DGGITQSPKYLFRKEGQNVTLSCEQNLNHDAMYWYRQDPGQGLRLIYYSQIVNDFQKGDIAEGYSVSREKKESFPLTVTSAQKNPTAFYLCASSIHRDTRGYEQYFGPGTRLTVT.

For this clone: One junction end does not reproduce the germline sequence, and a read error may be involved. The same CDR3 can be traced to other DNA sequences in this sample. V usage is TRBV7-9 and J usage is TRBJ2-3; D gene unclear. Germline CDR1 SEHNR, CDR2 FQNEAQ (reference sequence). The CDR3 covers 15 residues. The DNA of the CDR3 is TGTGCCAGTAGCTTAGGGCAGTCCCCCACAGATACGCAGTATTTT. Translated: CASSLGQSPTDTQYF.

This sequence joins TRBV29-1 and TRBJ2-5; 8 bases are a match to TRBD1. The CDR3 runs to 14 residues. Germline lookup yields CDR1 SQVTM and CDR2 ANQGSEA. J lost 5 bases, V lost 6 bases, and 11 bases had no gene match. The CDR3 nucleotides are TGCAGCGTGACAAGGGGACAGGTCAGGGAGACCCAGTACTTC. Its translation: CSVTRGQVRETQYF.

The chain couples TRBV7-6 to TRBJ1-2; D unclear. Trimming took 1 base from V and 4 from J, leaving 10 bases between them. Germline CDR1 is SGHVS and CDR2 is FNYEAQ. CDR3 length: 14 amino acids. The CDR3: CASSLGGPLYGYTF. CDR3 in DNA: TGTGCCAGCAGCTTAGGAGGGCCACTCTATGGCTACACCTTC. The full variable domain, completed using reference TRBV7-6 and TRBJ1-2, is GAGVSQSPRYKVTKRGQDVALRCDPISGHVSLYWYRQALGQGPEFLTYFNYEAQQDKSGLPNDRFSAERPEGSISTLTIQRTEQRDSAMYRCASSLGGPLYGYTFGSGTRLTVV.

CDR3 coding DNA: TGTGCCTGGATCAGGCTGGAGGGCCGGAATGAGCAGTTCTTC. Its translation is CAWIRLEGRNEQFF. V and J are TRBV30 and TRBJ2-1, with D maybe TRBD2 (6 bases). The germline CDR1 and CDR2 sequences are GTSNPN and SVGIG (reference sequence). Trimming removed 4 bases at V and 7 bases at J, with 17 bases between. The CDR3 contains 14 residues.

The chain uses TRBV7-9 and TRBJ2-5; 9 bases are shared with TRBD2. V lost 4 bases to trimming and J lost 4 bases; unmatched junction nucleotides: 13. The CDR3 is 17 amino acids. Germline V gene lookup returns CDR1 SEHNR and CDR2 FQNEAQ (reference sequence). The CDR3 coding sequence is TGTGCCAGCAGCTCCCGTAAAGTTTGGCGGGAGGGAGAGACCCAGTACTTC. Its translation: CASSSRKVWREGETQYF.

V is TRBV28 and J is TRBJ2-7; TRBD2 aligns across 16 bases. The CDR3 loop spans 20 amino acids. V lost 5 bases, J lost 2 bases, and 15 bases stayed unmatched. CDR1 is MDHEN and CDR2 is SYDVKM in the germline V gene. DNA of the CDR3: TGTGCCAGCAGTACCCCCTTGGGACTAGCGGGAGGGACACCCCCCTACGAGCAGTACTTC. Its translation is CASSTPLGLAGGTPPYEQYF.

The V call is TRBV28, the J call TRBJ1-1; TRBD1 might be the D (5 bases). The V gene's germline CDR1 is MDHEN and CDR2 SYDVKM. The CDR3 totals 11 residues. With 7 bases removed from V and 7 bases from J, the gap between germline ends came to 10 bases. CDR3 nucleotides: TGTGCCAGCACCGAAAGGGGTGAAGCTTTCTTT. It codes for CASTERGEAFF.

The V call is TRBV14, the J call TRBJ1-1; D is unresolved. Germline V gene data show CDR1 as SGHDN and CDR2 as FVKESK. Trimming shortened V by 5 bases and J by 0 bases, and 7 bases separated the two germline ends. The CDR3 runs 13 residues. CDR3 sequence reads: CASSLTMNTEAFF. DNA for the CDR3: TGTGCCAGCAGCTTGACTATGAACACTGAAGCTTTCTTT.

The chain has TRBV28 and TRBJ2-6; D is perhaps TRBD1 (5 bases). This CDR3 region has 17 residues. Trimming pared 6 bases from V and 0 bases from J, leaving 15 bases between. The germline V gene encodes CDR1 MDHEN and CDR2 SYDVKM. This CDR3 is CASRRRAGSSGANVLTF. The CDR3 nucleotides read TGTGCCAGCAGGCGGAGAGCAGGGTCCTCTGGGGCCAACGTCCTGACTTTC.